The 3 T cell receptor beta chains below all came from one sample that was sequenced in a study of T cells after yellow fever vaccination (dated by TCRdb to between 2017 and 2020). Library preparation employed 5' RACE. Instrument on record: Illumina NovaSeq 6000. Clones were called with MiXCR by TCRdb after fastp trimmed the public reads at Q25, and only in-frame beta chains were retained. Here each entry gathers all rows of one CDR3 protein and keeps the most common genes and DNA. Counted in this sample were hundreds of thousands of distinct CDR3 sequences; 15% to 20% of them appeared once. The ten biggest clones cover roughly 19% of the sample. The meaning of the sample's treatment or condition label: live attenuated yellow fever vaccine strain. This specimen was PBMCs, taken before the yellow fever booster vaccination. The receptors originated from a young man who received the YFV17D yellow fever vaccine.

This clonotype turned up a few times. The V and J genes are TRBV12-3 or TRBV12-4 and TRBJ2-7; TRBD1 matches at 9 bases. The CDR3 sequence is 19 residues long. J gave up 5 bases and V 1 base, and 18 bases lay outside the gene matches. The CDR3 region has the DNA TGTGCCAGCAGTTTAGTCCCATGGGGACAGGGAAGATCTGGCGACGAGCAGTACTTC. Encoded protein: CASSLVPWGQGRSGDEQYF.

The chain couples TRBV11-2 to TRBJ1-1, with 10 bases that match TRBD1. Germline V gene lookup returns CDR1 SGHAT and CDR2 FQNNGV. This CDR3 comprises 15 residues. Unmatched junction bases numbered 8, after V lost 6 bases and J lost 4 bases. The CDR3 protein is CASRSRQGAGTEAFF. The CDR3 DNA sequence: TGTGCCAGCAGGTCCCGACAGGGGGCAGGCACTGAAGCTTTCTTT.

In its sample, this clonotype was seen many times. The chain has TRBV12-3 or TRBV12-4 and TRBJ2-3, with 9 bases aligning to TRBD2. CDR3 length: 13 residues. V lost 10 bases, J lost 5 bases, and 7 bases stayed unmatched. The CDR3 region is CAIAGGQEDTQYF. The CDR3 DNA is TGTGCCATTGCGGGGGGGCAAGAAGATACGCAGTATTTT.